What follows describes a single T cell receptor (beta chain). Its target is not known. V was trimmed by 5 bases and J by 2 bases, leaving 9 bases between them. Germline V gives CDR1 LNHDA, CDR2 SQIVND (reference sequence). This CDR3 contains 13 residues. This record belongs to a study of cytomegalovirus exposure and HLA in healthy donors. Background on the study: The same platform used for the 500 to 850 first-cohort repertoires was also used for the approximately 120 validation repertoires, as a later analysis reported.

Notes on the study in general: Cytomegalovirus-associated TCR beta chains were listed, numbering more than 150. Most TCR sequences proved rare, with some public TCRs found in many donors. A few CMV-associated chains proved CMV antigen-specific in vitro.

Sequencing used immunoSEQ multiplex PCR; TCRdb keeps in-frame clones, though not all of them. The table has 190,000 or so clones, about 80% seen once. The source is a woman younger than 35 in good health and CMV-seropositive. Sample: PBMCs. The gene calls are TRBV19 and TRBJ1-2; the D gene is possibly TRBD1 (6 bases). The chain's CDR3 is CASSLGTNYGYTF. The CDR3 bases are TGTGCCAGTAGTCTTGGGACAAACTATGGCTACACCTTC.